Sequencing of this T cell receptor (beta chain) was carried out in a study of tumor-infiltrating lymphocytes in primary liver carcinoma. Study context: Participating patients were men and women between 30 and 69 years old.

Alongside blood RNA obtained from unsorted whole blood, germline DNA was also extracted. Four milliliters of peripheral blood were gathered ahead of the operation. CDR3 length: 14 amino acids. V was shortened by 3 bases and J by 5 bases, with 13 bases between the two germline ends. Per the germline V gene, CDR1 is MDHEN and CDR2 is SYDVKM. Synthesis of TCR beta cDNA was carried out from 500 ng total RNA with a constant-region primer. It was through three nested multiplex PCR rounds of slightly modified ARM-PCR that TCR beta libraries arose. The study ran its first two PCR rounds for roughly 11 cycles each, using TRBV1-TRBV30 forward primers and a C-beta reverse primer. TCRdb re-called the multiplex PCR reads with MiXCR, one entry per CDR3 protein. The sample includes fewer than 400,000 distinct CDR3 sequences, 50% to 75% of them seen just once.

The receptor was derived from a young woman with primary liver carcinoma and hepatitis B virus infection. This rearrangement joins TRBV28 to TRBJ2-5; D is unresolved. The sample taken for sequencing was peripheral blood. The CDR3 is CASSFLTFRETQYF. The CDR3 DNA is TGTGCCAGCAGTTTCCTAACTTTCCGGGAGACCCAGTACTTC.